These 3 T cell receptor beta chains were all obtained from the same sample, sequenced in a study of cytomegalovirus exposure and HLA in healthy donors. A multiplex PCR was run with 60 Vbeta primers and 13 Jbeta primers. Assay used: immunoSEQ multiplex PCR; TCRdb lists only in-frame clones, some missing. The data contain some 140,000 clones, roughly three quarters of them singletons. Sequencing input: PBMCs. The receptors come from a young man in good health and CMV-seropositive.

This chain joins TRBV7-2 and TRBJ2-1, with 13 bases aligning to TRBD2. Trimming took 5 bases from V and 9 from J; bases not matched to a gene: 7. The CDR3 is 15 residues long. Germline values: CDR1 SGHTA, CDR2 FQGNSA. In DNA form, the CDR3 reads TGTGCCAGCAGCCCTACTAGCGGGGGGGCCGGTGAGCAGTTCTTC. It encodes CASSPTSGGAGEQFF.

V usage is TRBV15 and J usage is TRBJ1-1; tentatively, D is TRBD1 (6 bases). Germline loops: CDR1 LNHNV, CDR2 YYDKDF (reference sequence). There are 16 residues in the CDR3. Deletions cut 6 bases from V and 5 bases from J, with 22 bases between. CDR3 DNA sequence: TGTGCCACCAGTCCTCGAGGGGGGGGCGGGATGACTGAAGCTTTCTTT. Translation gives CATSPRGGGGMTEAFF.

The gene calls are TRBV7-2 and TRBJ2-7, with 8 bases lining up with TRBD2. The CDR3 sequence is 16 residues long. From germline, CDR1 is SGHTA and CDR2 FQGNSA. The V gene end was trimmed by 0 bases and the J gene end by 6 bases; junction bases not matched to a gene: 10. CDR3 DNA: TGTGCCAGCAGCTTAGCGCGGATTAGCGGGACTCCCGAGCAGTACTTC. Translated, it gives CASSLARISGTPEQYF.